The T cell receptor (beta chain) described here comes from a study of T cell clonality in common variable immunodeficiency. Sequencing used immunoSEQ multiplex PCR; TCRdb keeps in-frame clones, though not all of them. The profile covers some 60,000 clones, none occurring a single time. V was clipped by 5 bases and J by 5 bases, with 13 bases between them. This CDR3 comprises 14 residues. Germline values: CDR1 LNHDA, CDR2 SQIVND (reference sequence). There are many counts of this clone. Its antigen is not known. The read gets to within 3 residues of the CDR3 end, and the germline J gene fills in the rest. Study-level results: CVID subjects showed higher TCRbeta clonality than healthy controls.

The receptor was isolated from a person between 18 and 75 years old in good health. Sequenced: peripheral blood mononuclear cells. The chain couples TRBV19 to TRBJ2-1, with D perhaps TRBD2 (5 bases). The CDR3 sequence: CASSPPDWDNEQFF. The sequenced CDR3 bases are TGTGCCAGTAGTCCTCCGGACTGGGACAATGAG.